This T cell receptor (beta chain) was recorded in a study of blood T cell repertoires in COVID-19. Study overall: Sources were T cells, B-cell-depleted T cells, or PBMCs; the material itself was cDNA or gDNA.

Original analysis: Reference gene primers were amplified, and this amplification served to estimate nucleated cell counts. The assay was immunoSEQ multiplex PCR, and TCRdb's table has in-frame clones only and misses some. From that table come the V and J calls and clone size; the DNA was used to work out D and trimming. Among roughly 220,000 clones, 88% were seen once, and the ten largest hold 2.6%. Trimming at V came to 4 bases and at J to 3 bases, leaving 8 bases not matched to a gene. CDR3 size: 15 residues. The germline gives CDR1 MNHEY, CDR2 SVGEGT. Clinical history reported by participants formed the basis on which cohorts were assigned.

This TCR came from a woman between 25 and 40 years old who had recovered from COVID-19. The specimen sequenced was PBMCs or T cells enriched from blood (not recorded which). J is TRBJ1-1 and V is TRBV6-2 or TRBV6-3; 7 bases line up with TRBD1. CDR3 sequence: CASSFRTGSHTEAFF. The CDR3 coding sequence is TGTGCCAGCAGTTTCCGGACAGGATCTCACACTGAAGCTTTCTTT.